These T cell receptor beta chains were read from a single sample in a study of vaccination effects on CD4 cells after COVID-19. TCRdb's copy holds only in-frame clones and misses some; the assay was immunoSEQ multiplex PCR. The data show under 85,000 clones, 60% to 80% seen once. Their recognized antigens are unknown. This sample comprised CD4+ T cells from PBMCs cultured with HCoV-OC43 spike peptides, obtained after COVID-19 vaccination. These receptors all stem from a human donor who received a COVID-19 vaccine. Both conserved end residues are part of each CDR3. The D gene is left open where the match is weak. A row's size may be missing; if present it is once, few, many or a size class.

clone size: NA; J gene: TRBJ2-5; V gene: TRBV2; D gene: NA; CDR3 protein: CASSVSFESTQYF; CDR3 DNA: TGTGCCAGCAGTGTTAGTTTCGAATCGACCCAGTACTTC
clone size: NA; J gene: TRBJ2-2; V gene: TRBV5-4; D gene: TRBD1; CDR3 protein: CASSSPTGGLNTGELFF; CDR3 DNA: TGTGCCAGCAGCTCCCCGACAGGGGGATTAAACACCGGGGAGCTGTTTTTT
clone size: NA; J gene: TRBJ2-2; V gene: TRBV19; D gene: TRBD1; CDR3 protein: CASSIGGQGNTGELFF; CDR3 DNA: TGTGCCAGTAGTATAGGGGGACAGGGTAACACCGGGGAGCTGTTTTTT
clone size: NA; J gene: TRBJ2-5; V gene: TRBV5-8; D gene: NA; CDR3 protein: CASSLRGTETQYF; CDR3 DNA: TGTGCCAGCAGCTTACGGGGAACAGAGACCCAGTACTTC
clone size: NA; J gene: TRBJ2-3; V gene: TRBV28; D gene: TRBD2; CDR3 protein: CASSSHSGGGTDTQYF; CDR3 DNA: TGTGCCAGCAGTTCTCATAGCGGGGGTGGTACAGATACGCAGTATTTT
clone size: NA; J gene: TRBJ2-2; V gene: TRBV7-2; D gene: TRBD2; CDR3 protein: CASSSPGLAGNTGELFF; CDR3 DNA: TGTGCCAGCAGCTCGCCGGGACTAGCGGGGAACACCGGGGAGCTGTTTTTT
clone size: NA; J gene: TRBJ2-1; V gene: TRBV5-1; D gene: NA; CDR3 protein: CASRSRVDNEQFF; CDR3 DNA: TGCGCCAGCAGATCCAGGGTCGACAATGAGCAGTTCTTC
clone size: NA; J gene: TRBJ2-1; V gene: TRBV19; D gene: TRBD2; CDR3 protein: CASSIPGGGYNEQFF; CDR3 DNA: TGTGCCAGTAGTATACCGGGGGGGGGCTACAATGAGCAGTTCTTC
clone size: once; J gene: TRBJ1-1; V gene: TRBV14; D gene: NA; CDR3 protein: CASSQILNTEAFF; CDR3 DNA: TGTGCCAGCAGCCAAATTTTGAACACTGAAGCTTTCTTT
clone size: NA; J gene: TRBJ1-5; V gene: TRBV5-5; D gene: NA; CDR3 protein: CASSLEGRVDYQPQHF; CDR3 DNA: TGTGCCAGCAGCTTGGAGGGGCGCGTCGATTATCAGCCCCAGCATTTT
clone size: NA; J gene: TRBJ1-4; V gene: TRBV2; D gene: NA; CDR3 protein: CASRGVGNEKLFF; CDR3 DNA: TGTGCCAGCAGGGGGGTTGGGAATGAAAAACTGTTTTTT
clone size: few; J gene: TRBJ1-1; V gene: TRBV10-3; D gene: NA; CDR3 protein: CAISSGLNTEAFF; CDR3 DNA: TGTGCCATCAGTTCTGGACTGAACACTGAAGCTTTCTTT
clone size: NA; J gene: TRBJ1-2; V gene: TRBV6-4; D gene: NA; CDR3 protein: CASSERSGQRYYGYTF; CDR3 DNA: TGTGCCAGCAGTGAGAGATCAGGGCAGCGTTACTATGGCTACACCTTC
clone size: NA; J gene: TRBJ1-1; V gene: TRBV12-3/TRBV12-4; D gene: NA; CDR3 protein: CASRLDLNTEAFF; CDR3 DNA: TGTGCCAGCAGACTTGACCTGAACACTGAAGCTTTCTTT
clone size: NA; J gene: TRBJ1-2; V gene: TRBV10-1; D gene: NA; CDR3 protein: CASSDDPRYGYTF; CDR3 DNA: TGCGCCAGCAGTGATGACCCGCGGTATGGCTACACCTTC
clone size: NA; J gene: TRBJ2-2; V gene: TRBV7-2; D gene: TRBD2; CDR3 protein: CASSLEWAGAGELFF; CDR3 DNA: TGTGCCAGCAGCTTAGAATGGGCGGGGGCCGGGGAGCTGTTTTTT
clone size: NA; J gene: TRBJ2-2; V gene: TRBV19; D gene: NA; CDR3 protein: CASTYRESGELFF; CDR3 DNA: TGTGCCAGTACCTACAGGGAGTCCGGGGAGCTGTTTTTT
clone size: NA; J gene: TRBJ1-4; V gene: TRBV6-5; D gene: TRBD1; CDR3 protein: CASSTQGGDEKLFF; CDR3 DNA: TGTGCCAGCAGTACACAGGGGGGGGATGAAAAACTGTTTTTT
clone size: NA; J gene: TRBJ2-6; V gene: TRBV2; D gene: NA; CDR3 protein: CASSEYGPGANVLTF; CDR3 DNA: TGTGCCAGCAGTGAATACGGGCCCGGGGCCAACGTCCTGACTTTC
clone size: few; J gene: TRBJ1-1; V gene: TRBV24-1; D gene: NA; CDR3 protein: CATSEGGRGEAFF; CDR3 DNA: TGTGCCACCAGTGAGGGAGGACGAGGTGAAGCTTTCTTT
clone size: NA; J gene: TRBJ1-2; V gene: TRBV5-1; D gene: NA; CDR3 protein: CASTPNQQGGGYTF; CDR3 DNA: TGCGCCAGCACACCGAACCAACAGGGCGGCGGCTACACCTTC
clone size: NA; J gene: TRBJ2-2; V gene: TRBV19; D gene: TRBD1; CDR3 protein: CATIQGGRGELFF; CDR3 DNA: TGTGCCACCATACAGGGGGGCCGCGGGGAGCTGTTTTTT
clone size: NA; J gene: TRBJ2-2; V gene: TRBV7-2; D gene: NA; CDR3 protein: CASILVGAGTGELFF; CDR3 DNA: TGTGCCAGCATCCTAGTAGGGGCGGGCACCGGGGAGCTGTTTTTT
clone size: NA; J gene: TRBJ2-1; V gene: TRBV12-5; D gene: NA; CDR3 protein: CASGPTGFNEQFF; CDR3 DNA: TGTGCTAGTGGTCCCACAGGGTTCAATGAGCAGTTCTTC
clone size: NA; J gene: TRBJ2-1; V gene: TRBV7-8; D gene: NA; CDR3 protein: CASSLGLGLYNEQFF; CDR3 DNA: TGTGCCAGCAGCTTAGGTTTGGGGCTCTACAATGAGCAGTTCTTC
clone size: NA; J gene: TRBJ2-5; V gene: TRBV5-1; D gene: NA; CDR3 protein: CASDPGRGGETQYF; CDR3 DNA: TGCGCCAGCGACCCCGGCAGGGGTGGAGAGACCCAGTACTTC
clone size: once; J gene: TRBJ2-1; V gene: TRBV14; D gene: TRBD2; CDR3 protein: CASSHSGGLRFSAYNEQFF; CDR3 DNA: TGTGCCAGCAGCCATAGCGGGGGCCTCCGTTTCAGCGCCTACAATGAGCAGTTCTTC
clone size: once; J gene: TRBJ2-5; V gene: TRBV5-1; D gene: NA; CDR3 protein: CASSPIGTGAETQYF; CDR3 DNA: TGCGCCAGCAGCCCCATTGGGACGGGGGCAGAGACCCAGTACTTC
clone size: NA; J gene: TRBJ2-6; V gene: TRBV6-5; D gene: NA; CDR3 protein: CASITHSGANVLTF; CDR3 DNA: TGTGCCAGCATTACCCACTCTGGGGCCAACGTCCTGACTTTC
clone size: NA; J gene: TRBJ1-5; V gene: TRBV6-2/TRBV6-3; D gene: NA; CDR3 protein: CASSYWGKDGNQPQHF; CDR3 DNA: TGTGCCAGCAGTTACTGGGGCAAGGACGGAAATCAGCCCCAGCATTTT
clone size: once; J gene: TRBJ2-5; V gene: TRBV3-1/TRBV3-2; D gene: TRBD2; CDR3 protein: CASSQGLAGEETQYF; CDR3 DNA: TGTGCCAGCAGCCAAGGACTAGCGGGGGAGGAGACCCAGTACTTC
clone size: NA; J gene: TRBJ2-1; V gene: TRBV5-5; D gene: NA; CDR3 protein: CASSLTVNEQFF; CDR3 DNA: TGTGCCAGCAGCTTAACGGTAAATGAGCAGTTCTTC
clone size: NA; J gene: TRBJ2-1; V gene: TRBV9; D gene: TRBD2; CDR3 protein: CASSVTSGGHNEQFF; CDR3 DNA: TGTGCCAGCAGCGTAACTAGCGGGGGGCACAATGAGCAGTTCTTC
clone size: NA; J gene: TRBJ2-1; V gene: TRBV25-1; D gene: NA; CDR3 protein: CASSEYGQEQFF; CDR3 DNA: TGTGCCAGCAGTGAATATGGACAGGAGCAGTTCTTC
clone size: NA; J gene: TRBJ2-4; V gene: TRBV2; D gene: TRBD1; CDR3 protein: CASRDRGSVQYF; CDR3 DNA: TGTGCCAGCAGGGACAGGGGGTCGGTTCAGTACTTC
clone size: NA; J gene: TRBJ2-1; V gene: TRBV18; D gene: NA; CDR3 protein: CASSQQTAPYNEQFF; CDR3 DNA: TGTGCCAGCTCTCAACAGACAGCACCTTACAATGAGCAGTTCTTC
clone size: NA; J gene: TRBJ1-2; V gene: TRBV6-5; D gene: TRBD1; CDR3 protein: CASSHGTVKDYGYTF; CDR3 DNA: TGTGCCAGCAGTCACGGGACAGTCAAGGACTATGGCTACACCTTC
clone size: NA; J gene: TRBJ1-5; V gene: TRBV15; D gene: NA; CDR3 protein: CATSRDGINQPQHF; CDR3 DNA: TGTGCCACCAGCAGAGACGGAATCAATCAGCCCCAGCATTTT
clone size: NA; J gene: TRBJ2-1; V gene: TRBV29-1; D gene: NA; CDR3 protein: CSVESWLGSIVGNEQFF; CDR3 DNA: TGCAGCGTTGAGAGTTGGTTGGGGTCGATTGTTGGCAATGAGCAGTTCTTC
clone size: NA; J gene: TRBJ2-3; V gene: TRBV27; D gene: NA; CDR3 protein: CASRDLTDTQYF; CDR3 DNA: TGTGCCAGCAGGGACCTTACAGATACGCAGTATTTT
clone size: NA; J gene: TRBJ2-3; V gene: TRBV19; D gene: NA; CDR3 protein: CASSMGRRGQPTDTQYF; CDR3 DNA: TGTGCCAGTAGTATGGGTAGGAGGGGTCAACCAACAGATACGCAGTATTTT